This paragraph reports one T cell receptor (beta chain). These data come from a study of OX40 agonist ivuxolimab in advanced cancers. Looking at the study overall: It was permissible to have had prior anti-PD-1, anti-PD-L1 or anti-CTLA-4 therapy, and approximately 40% had some.

Some clones are missing from TCRdb's copy, which holds only in-frame ones; the method was immunoSEQ multiplex PCR. The table shows tens of thousands of clones, with just over 85% occurring only once. Germline V CDR1 and CDR2: SGHTA, FQGNSA. Trimming took off 5 bases at V and 4 bases at J, with 13 bases between the two ends. This CDR3 has 14 amino acids. This TCR was recovered from an adult with an advanced solid tumor such as melanoma, head and neck, liver or kidney cancer. The sequences come from CD4+ or CD8+ T cells sorted from blood, collected in a trial of the OX40 agonist ivuxolimab. This chain joins TRBV7-2 and TRBJ2-3, with D perhaps TRBD1 or TRBD2 (6 bases each). The CDR3 is CASSTTGASDTQYF. CDR3 in DNA: TGTGCCAGCAGCACAACGGGGGCGTCAGATACGCAGTATTTT. The complete variable domain, with remaining parts taken from reference TRBV7-2 and TRBJ2-3, reads GAGVSQSPSNKVTEKGKDVELRCDPISGHTALYWYRQSLGQGLEFLIYFQGNSAPDKSGLPSDRFSAERTGGSVSTLTIQRTQQEDSAVYLCASSTTGASDTQYFGPGTRLTVL.